Presented here are 8 T cell receptor beta chains from one specimen sequenced in a study of cytomegalovirus exposure and HLA in healthy donors. In the PCR, 60 Vbeta and 13 Jbeta primers were used. This table comes from immunoSEQ multiplex PCR, and its TCRdb copy is limited to in-frame clones, with some not included. The sample includes some 200,000 clones, 10% to 15% of them seen just once. What was sequenced was PBMCs. These receptor sequences come from a man aged 50 to 59 in good health and CMV-seropositive.

J is TRBJ2-5 and V is TRBV11-3, with TRBD1 matching 10 bases. The CDR3 runs to 17 residues. The germline gives CDR1 SGHNT, CDR2 YENEEA. With V trimmed by 3 bases and J by 1 base, 8 bases remained unmatched. The chain's CDR3 is CASSFWDRGRGQETQYF. In nucleotides, the CDR3 is TGTGCCAGCAGCTTCTGGGACAGGGGAAGGGGCCAAGAGACCCAGTACTTC. The full variable domain, in which reference TRBV11-3 and TRBJ2-5 provide the parts outside the CDR3, is EAGVVQSPRYKIIEKKQPVAFWCNPISGHNTLYWYLQNLGQGPELLIRYENEEAVDDSQLPKDRFSAERLKGVDSTLKIQPAELGDSAVYLCASSFWDRGRGQETQYFGPGTRLLVL.

The chain couples TRBV28 to TRBJ2-7; D may be TRBD1 (5 bases). Germline V gene sequence: CDR1 MDHEN, CDR2 SYDVKM. V was trimmed by 1 base and J by 4 bases, leaving 11 bases between them. CDR3 length equals 14 residues. CDR3 protein: CASSLYAGYYEQYV. The CDR3 bases are TGTGCCAGCAGTTTATATGCAGGGTATTACGAGCAGTACGTC.

The rearrangement links TRBV29-1 to TRBJ2-1; D ambiguous. Germline V gives CDR1 SQVTM, CDR2 ANQGSEA. With 3 bases removed from V and 6 bases from J, the gap between germline ends came to 6 bases. The CDR3 runs 11 residues. CDR3 DNA: TGCAGCGTTGACTGGGCCAATGAGCAGTTCTTC. Amino acid sequence: CSVDWANEQFF.

This clone was observed a few times. J is TRBJ2-4 and V is TRBV19; no clear D gene. CDR1 and CDR2 from the germline V gene are LNHDA and SQIVND (reference sequence). The ends were cut back, 1 base at V and 6 bases at J, with 10 bases in the middle. This CDR3 spans 14 amino acids. This CDR3 is CASSIGTALNIQYF. The CDR3 DNA reads TGTGCCAGTAGTATAGGAACAGCTTTAAACATTCAGTACTTC.

The chain joins TRBV27 to TRBJ2-7; 10 nucleotides match TRBD2. The CDR3 spans 15 residues. Germline V gene lookup returns CDR1 MNHEY and CDR2 SMNVEV (reference sequence). The trim removed 6 bases at V and 2 bases at J, leaving 7 bases unmatched. CDR3 protein: CASSPSGGPTYEQYV. DNA of the CDR3: TGTGCCAGCAGCCCTAGCGGGGGCCCTACCTACGAGCAGTACGTC.

The CDR3 sequence: CASSQLDREDGELFF. The CDR3, as DNA: TGTGCCAGCAGCCAATTGGACAGGGAGGACGGGGAGCTGTTTTTT. The chain is built from TRBV16 and TRBJ2-2, with 8 bases fitting TRBD1. Germline assignment: CDR1 KGHSY and CDR2 FQNENV. The ends lost 1 base at V and 7 bases at J; junction bases unmatched: 5. This CDR3 spans 15 amino acids.

The chain couples TRBV7-2 to TRBJ2-7; D ambiguous. Trimming took 1 base from V and 11 from J, leaving 18 bases between them. The germline CDR1 and CDR2 sequences are SGHTA and FQGNSA. This CDR3 has 14 residues. The CDR3 nucleotides read TGTGCCAGCAGCTTAGATAGGAATCAACCATGGGAGTACGTC. Its translation: CASSLDRNQPWEYV.

This clone has just a few counts. The chain carries TRBV10-3 and TRBJ1-2, with D possibly TRBD1 on 6 matching bases. The germline V gene has CDR1 ENHRY and CDR2 SYGVKD. The CDR3 length is 14 residues. The V end lost 6 bases, the J end lost 0 bases, and 11 bases lay between the germline ends. CDR3 loop: CAIRGARSNYGYTF. CDR3 DNA sequence: TGTGCCATCAGGGGGGCCAGATCTAACTATGGCTACACCTTC.